This paragraph covers one T cell receptor (beta chain) sequence. Antigen: not known. With a much larger clone just one base away, this may be a read error. This sample was included in a study of tumor-infiltrating lymphocytes in primary liver carcinoma. Study information: Stage T1-T3 N0M0 tumors measured about 4.2 to 11 cm at most. Study results and limitations: When set against blood, tumors had a significantly higher top-250-clone fraction (p = 0.039).

The researchers produced TCR beta cDNA from around 500 ng total RNA with a constant-region primer. A slightly modified ARM-PCR protocol with three nested multiplex PCR rounds produced these TCR beta libraries. The first two PCR rounds, approximately 10 cycles each, used TRBV1-TRBV30 forward primers and a C-beta reverse primer. TCRdb recomputed calls from the multiplex PCR reads with MiXCR, one row per CDR3 protein. Of roughly 120,000 distinct CDR3 sequences listed, 64% were seen once; the top ten hold around 8.2%. Per the germline V gene, CDR1 is LGHNT and CDR2 is FRNRAP. CDR3 size: 16 residues. Joint extraction of RNA and DNA used about 17-31 mg of bulk tissue that was unsorted.

Sequenced input: liver tumor tissue from sampling region 3. As for subset: tumor region T3, left-lateral pole. This TCR was recovered from a woman aged 60-75 years with primary liver carcinoma and hepatitis B virus infection. The chain links TRBV12-5 to TRBJ1-1; TRBD1 aligns across 9 bases. CDR3 region: CASVPPRGTGMTEVFF. CDR3 DNA: TGTGCTAGTGTTCCCCCGAGGGGGACAGGGATGACTGAAGTTTTCTTT.